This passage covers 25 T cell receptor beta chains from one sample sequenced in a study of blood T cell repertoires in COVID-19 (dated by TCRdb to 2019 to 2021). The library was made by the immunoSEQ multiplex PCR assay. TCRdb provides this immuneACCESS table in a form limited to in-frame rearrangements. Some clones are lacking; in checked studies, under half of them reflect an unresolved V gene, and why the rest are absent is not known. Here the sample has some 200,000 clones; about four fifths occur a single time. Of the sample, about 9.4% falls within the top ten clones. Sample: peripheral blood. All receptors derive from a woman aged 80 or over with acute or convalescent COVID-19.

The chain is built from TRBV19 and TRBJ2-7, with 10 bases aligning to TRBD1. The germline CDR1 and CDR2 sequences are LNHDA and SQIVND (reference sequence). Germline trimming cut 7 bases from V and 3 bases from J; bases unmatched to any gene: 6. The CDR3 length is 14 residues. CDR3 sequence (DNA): TGTGCCAGTAAATCAGGACAGGGGGACTACGAGCAGTACTTC. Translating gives CASKSGQGDYEQYF.

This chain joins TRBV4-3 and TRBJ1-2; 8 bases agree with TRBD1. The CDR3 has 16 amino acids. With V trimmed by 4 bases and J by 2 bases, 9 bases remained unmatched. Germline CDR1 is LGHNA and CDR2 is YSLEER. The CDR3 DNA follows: TGCGCCAGCAGCCCTGGACAGGGTTTCTCCAACTATGGCTACACCTTC. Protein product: CASSPGQGFSNYGYTF.

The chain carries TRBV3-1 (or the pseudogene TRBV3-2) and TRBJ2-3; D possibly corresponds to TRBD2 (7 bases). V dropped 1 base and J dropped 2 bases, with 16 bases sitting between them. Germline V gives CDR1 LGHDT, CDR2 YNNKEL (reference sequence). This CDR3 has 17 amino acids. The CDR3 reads CASSQVPRGPFTDTQYF. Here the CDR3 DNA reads TGTGCCAGCAGCCAAGTTCCGCGGGGGCCGTTCACAGATACGCAGTATTTT.

CDR3 DNA sequence: TGTGCCAGCTCACCGACAGTTGGCTCTGGAAACACCATATATTTT. Encoded protein: CASSPTVGSGNTIYF. The chain uses TRBV18 and TRBJ1-3; tentatively, D is TRBD1 (5 bases). Germline V gene data show CDR1 as KGHSH and CDR2 as LQKENI. The CDR3 has 15 residues. V was cut by 3 bases and J by 0 bases, with 9 bases left in between.

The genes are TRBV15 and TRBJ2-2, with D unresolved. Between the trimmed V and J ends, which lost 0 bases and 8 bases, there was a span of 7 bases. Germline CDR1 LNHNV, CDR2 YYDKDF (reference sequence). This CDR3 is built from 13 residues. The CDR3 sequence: CATSRDPLGELFF. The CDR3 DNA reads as TGTGCCACCAGCAGAGACCCTTTAGGGGAGCTGTTTTTT.

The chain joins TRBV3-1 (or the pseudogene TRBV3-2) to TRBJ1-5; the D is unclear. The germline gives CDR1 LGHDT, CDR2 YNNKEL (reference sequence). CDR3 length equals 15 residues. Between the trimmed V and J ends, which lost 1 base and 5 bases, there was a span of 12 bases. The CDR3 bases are TGTGCCAGCAGCCAAGGCAGTCTGTTCGATCAGCCCCAGCATTTT. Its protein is CASSQGSLFDQPQHF.

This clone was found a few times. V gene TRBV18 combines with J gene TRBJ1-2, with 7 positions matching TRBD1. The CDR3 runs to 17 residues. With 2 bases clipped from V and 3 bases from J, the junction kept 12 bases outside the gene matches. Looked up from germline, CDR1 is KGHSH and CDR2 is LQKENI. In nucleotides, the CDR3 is TGTGCCAGCTCACCAGCTACTACCCAAGGGGGCCACTATGGCTACACCTTC. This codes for CASSPATTQGGHYGYTF.

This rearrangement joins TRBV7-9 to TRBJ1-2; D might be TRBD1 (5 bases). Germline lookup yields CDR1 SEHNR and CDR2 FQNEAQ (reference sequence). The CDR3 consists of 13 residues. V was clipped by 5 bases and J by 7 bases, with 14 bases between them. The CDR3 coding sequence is TGTGCCAGCAGCACACAAGCAGGGTCTGGCTACACCTTC. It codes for CASSTQAGSGYTF.

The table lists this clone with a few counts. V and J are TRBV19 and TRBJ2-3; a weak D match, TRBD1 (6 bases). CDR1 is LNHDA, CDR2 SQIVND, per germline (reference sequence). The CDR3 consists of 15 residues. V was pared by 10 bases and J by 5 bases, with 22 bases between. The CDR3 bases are TGTGCCATCTCTAGGGGTGGGGCAGGGGAAGATACGCAGTATTTT. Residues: CAISRGGAGEDTQYF.

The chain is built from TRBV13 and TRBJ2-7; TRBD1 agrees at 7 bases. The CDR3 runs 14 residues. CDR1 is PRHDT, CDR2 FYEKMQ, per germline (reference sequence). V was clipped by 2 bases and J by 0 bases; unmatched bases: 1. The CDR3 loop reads CASSLRQGSYEQYF. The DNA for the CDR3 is TGTGCCAGCAGCTTAAGACAGGGCTCCTACGAGCAGTACTTC.

CDR3 amino acids: CASSIGLAGQETQYF. In nucleotides, the CDR3 is TGTGCCAGCAGCATCGGACTAGCGGGACAAGAGACCCAGTACTTC. The rearrangement uses TRBV5-6 and TRBJ2-5, with 12 positions matching TRBD2. This CDR3 has 15 amino acids. Germline V gives CDR1 SGHDT, CDR2 YYEEEE. The V gene end was trimmed by 4 bases and the J gene end by 2 bases; junction bases not matched to a gene: 3.

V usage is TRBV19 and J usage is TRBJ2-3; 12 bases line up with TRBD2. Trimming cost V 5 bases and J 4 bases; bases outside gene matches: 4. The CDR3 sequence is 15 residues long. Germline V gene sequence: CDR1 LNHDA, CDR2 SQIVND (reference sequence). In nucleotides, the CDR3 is TGTGCCAGTAGTCTGACTAGCGGGAGCCCAGATACGCAGTATTTT. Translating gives CASSLTSGSPDTQYF.

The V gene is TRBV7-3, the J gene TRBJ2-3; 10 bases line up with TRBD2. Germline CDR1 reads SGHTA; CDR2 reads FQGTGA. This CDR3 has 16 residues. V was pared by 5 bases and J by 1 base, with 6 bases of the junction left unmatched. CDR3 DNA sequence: TGTGCCAGCAGCAAACTAGCGGGACGAGGCACAGATACGCAGTATTTT. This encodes CASSKLAGRGTDTQYF.

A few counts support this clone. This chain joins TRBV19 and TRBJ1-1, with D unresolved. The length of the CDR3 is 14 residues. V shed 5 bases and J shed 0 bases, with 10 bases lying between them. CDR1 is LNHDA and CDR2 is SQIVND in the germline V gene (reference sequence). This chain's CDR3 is CASSFLLMNTEAFF. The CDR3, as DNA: TGTGCCAGTAGTTTCCTACTGATGAACACTGAAGCTTTCTTT.

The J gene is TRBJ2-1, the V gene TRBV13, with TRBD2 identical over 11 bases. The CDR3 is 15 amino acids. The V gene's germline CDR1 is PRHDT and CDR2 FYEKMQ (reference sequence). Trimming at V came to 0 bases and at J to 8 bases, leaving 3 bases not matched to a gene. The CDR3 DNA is TGTGCCAGCAGCTTAGGTACTAGCGGGGGAGATGAGCAGTTCTTC. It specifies CASSLGTSGGDEQFF.

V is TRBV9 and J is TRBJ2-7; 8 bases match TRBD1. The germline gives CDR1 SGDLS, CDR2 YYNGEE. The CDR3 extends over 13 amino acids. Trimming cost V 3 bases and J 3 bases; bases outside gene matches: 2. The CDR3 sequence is CASSAGTGYEQYF. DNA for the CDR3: TGTGCCAGCAGCGCCGGGACAGGCTACGAGCAGTACTTC.

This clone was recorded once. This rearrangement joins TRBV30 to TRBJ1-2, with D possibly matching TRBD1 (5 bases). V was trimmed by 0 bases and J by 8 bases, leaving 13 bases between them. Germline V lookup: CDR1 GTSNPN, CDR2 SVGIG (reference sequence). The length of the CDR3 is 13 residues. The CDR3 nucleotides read TGTGCCTGGAGTGTACCCGACAGAGGAGGCTACACCTTC. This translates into CAWSVPDRGGYTF. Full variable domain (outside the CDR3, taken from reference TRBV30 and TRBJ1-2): SQTIHQWPATLVQPVGSPLSLECTVEGTSNPNLYWYRQAAGRGLQLLFYSVGIGQISSEVPQNLSASRPQDRQFILSSKKLLLSDSGFYLCAWSVPDRGGYTFGSGTRLTVV.

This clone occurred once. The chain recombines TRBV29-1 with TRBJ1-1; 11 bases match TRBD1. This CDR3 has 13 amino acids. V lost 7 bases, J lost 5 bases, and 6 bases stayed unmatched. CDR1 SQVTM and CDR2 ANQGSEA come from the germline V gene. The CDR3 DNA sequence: TGCAGCGGGACAGGGGGCTTAGGTACTGAAGCTTTCTTT. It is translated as CSGTGGLGTEAFF.

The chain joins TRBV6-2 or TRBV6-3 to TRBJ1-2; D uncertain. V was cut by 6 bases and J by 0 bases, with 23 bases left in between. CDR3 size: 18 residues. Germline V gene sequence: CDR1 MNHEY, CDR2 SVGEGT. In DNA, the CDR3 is TGTGCCAGCAGCCTTTACTCCACCCGCACGTATTCTAACTATGGCTACACCTTC. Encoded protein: CASSLYSTRTYSNYGYTF.

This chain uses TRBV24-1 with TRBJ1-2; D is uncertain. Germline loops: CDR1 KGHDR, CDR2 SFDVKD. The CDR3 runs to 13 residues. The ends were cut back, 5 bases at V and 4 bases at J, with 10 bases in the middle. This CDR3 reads CATSATALYGYTF. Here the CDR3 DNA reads TGTGCCACCAGTGCAACAGCACTCTATGGCTACACCTTC.

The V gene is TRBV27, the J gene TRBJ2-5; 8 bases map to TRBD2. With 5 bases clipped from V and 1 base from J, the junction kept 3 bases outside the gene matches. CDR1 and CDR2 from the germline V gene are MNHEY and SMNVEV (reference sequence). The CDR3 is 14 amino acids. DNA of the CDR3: TGTGCCAGCAGTCCTACTAGCGGCCAAGAGACCCAGTACTTC. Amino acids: CASSPTSGQETQYF.

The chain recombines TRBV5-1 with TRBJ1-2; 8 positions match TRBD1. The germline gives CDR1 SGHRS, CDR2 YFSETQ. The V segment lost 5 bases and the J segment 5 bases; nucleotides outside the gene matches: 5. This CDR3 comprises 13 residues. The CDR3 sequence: CASSGQGGYGYTF. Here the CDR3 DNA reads TGCGCCAGCAGTGGACAGGGTGGGTATGGCTACACCTTC.

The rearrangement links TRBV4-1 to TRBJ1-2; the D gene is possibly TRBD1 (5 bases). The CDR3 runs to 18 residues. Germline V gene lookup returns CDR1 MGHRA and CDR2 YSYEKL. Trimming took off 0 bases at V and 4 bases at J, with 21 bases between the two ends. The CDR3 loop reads CASSQDSGTLSKIYGYTF. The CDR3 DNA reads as TGCGCCAGCAGCCAAGACTCGGGGACTCTCAGCAAGATCTATGGCTACACCTTC.

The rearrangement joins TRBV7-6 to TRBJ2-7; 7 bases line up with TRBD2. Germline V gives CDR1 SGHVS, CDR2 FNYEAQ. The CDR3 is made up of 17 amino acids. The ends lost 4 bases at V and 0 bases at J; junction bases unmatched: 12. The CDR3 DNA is TGTGCCAGCAGCTCCGGTCTAGCGGAAGATCCCTCCTACGAGCAGTACTTC. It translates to CASSSGLAEDPSYEQYF.

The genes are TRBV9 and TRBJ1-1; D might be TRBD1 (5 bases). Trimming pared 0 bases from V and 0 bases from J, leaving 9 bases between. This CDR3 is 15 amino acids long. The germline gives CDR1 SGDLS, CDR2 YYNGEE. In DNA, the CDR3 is TGTGCCAGCAGCGTAGGTGCAGGGTTGAACACTGAAGCTTTCTTT. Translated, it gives CASSVGAGLNTEAFF.